This passage covers 27 T cell receptor beta chains from one sample sequenced in a study of blood T cell repertoires in COVID-19. TCRdb keeps only in-frame clones here, not all; method: immunoSEQ multiplex PCR. Here the sample spans 90,000 to 120,000 clones, 84% being singletons. Sequenced input: peripheral blood. These receptors were taken from a human donor in a cohort sampled during active COVID-19.

V and J are TRBV7-2 and TRBJ1-6; D call uncertain. The CDR3 is 16 amino acids. Trimming took 1 base from V and 6 from J, leaving 13 bases between them. Germline lookup yields CDR1 SGHTA and CDR2 FQGNSA. Written as DNA, the CDR3 is TGTGCCAGCAGCTTAGTGTCCGTAGATTTTAATTCACCCCTCCACTTT. Translating gives CASSLVSVDFNSPLHF.

For the CDR3, the DNA is TGTGCCAGTAATACCGGGACAGGGGTTGCAGGCAATCAGCCCCAGCATTTT. This translates into CASNTGTGVAGNQPQHF. The chain carries TRBV19 and TRBJ1-5, with TRBD1 identical over 10 bases. This CDR3 has 17 amino acids. CDR1 LNHDA and CDR2 SQIVND come from the germline V gene (reference sequence). Trimming took 7 bases from V and 2 from J; bases not matched to a gene: 11.

The chain joins TRBV28 to TRBJ1-1; a possible D gene is TRBD1 (6 bases). In germline, CDR1 is MDHEN, CDR2 SYDVKM. Trimming took off 6 bases at V and 0 bases at J, with 11 bases between the two ends. This CDR3 is 14 amino acids long. The chain's CDR3 is CASRPDSMNTEAFF. CDR3 DNA sequence: TGTGCCAGCAGGCCGGACAGCATGAACACTGAAGCTTTCTTT.

The genes are TRBV7-3 and TRBJ2-3; TRBD2 matches at 10 bases. Trimming took 2 bases from V and 2 from J; bases not matched to a gene: 1. The germline gives CDR1 SGHTA, CDR2 FQGTGA. The CDR3 runs to 15 residues. In nucleotides, the CDR3 is TGTGCCAGCAGCTTAGGGACTAGCGACACAGATACGCAGTATTTT. Its translation: CASSLGTSDTDTQYF.

V is TRBV7-9 and J is TRBJ2-7; the match to TRBD1 covers 9 bases. Germline V gene lookup returns CDR1 SEHNR and CDR2 FQNEAQ (reference sequence). This CDR3 contains 14 residues. V lost 2 bases to trimming and J lost 7 bases; unmatched junction nucleotides: 6. CDR3 nucleotide sequence: TGTGCCAGCAGCTTACAAGGGACAGGGTGGGAGCAGTACTTC. The encoded protein is CASSLQGTGWEQYF. The variable domain in full, completed from reference TRBV7-9 and TRBJ2-7, reads DTGVSQNPRHKITKRGQNVTFRCDPISEHNRLYWYRQTLGQGPEFLTYFQNEAQLEKSRLLSDRFSAERPKGSFSTLEIQRTEQGDSAMYLCASSLQGTGWEQYFGPGTRLTVT.

The gene calls are TRBV2 and TRBJ2-1; 11 nucleotides match TRBD1. This CDR3 comprises 17 residues. V was pared by 7 bases and J by 9 bases, with 17 bases of the junction left unmatched. Germline V gene lookup returns CDR1 SNHLY and CDR2 FYNNEI. The CDR3 protein is CASTPRVGGTGGSEQFF. The DNA for the CDR3 is TGTGCCAGCACCCCCAGGGTGGGCGGGACAGGGGGGTCTGAGCAGTTCTTC.

This clone came up a few times. This chain connects TRBV27 to TRBJ2-1, with 12 bases aligning to TRBD2. The junction had 10 bases not matched to a gene; V was cut back by 7 bases and J by 0 bases. The germline V gene has CDR1 MNHEY and CDR2 SMNVEV (reference sequence). The CDR3 is 18 amino acids. CDR3 nucleotides: TGTGCCAGCACTCGGACTAGCGGGGCCTTGAGCTCCTACAATGAGCAGTTCTTC. This gives the protein CASTRTSGALSSYNEQFF.

The chain carries TRBV3-1 (or the pseudogene TRBV3-2) and TRBJ1-2; D is uncertain. Germline V gene lookup returns CDR1 LGHDT and CDR2 YNNKEL (reference sequence). There are 14 residues in the CDR3. Between the trimmed V and J ends, which lost 1 base and 1 base, there was a span of 7 bases. CDR3 sequence (DNA): TGTGCCAGCAGCCAAGGTTCAGATAACTATGGCTACACCTTC. The encoded protein is CASSQGSDNYGYTF.

The chain is built from TRBV18 and TRBJ1-1, with D maybe TRBD1 (5 bases). The V end was cut by 3 bases, the J end by 0 bases, with 17 bases between. Germline CDR1 and CDR2: KGHSH and LQKENI. The CDR3 has 17 residues. CDR3 in amino acids: CASSPGGGRVMNTEAFF. For the CDR3, the DNA is TGTGCCAGCTCACCGGGGGGAGGGAGGGTCATGAACACTGAAGCTTTCTTT.

The chain couples TRBV7-9 to TRBJ2-1; D not certain. This CDR3 comprises 16 residues. V was trimmed by 2 bases and J by 0 bases, leaving 11 bases between them. CDR1 and CDR2 from the germline V gene are SEHNR and FQNEAQ (reference sequence). For the CDR3, the DNA is TGTGCCAGCAGCTTACTGGGTGGGCTCTCCTACAATGAGCAGTTCTTC. This translates into CASSLLGGLSYNEQFF.

This chain joins TRBV7-2 and TRBJ2-1; D is uncertain. Germline CDR1 and CDR2: SGHTA and FQGNSA. The V end lost 3 bases, the J end lost 7 bases, and 7 bases lay between the germline ends. This CDR3 comprises 12 residues. This CDR3 reads CASSLEINEQFF. As DNA, the CDR3 is TGTGCCAGCAGCTTGGAGATAAATGAGCAGTTCTTC.

The chain is built from TRBV27 and TRBJ2-7, with 8 bases matching TRBD1. V lost 2 bases and J lost 2; bases outside the gene matches: 5. The CDR3 loop spans 15 amino acids. Per germline, CDR1 MNHEY and CDR2 SMNVEV (reference sequence). The CDR3 DNA reads TGTGCCAGCAGTTTAACCGCGACAGGGGCCTACGAGCAGTACGTC. It specifies CASSLTATGAYEQYV.

The CDR3 DNA reads TGTGCCAGCAGTCGGACAGGGGGGGGACAGCCCCAGCATTTT. This sequence encodes CASSRTGGGQPQHF. The rearrangement links TRBV6-5 to TRBJ1-5; 10 nucleotides align to TRBD1. CDR1 and CDR2 from the germline V gene are MNHEY and SVGAGI. The CDR3 loop spans 14 amino acids. V lost 5 bases, J lost 7 bases, and 5 bases stayed unmatched.

The V and J genes are TRBV19 and TRBJ2-3; possibly TRBD1 for D (6 bases). Trimming stripped 4 bases from V and 1 base from J, with 15 bases between. The CDR3 covers 16 residues. CDR1 LNHDA and CDR2 SQIVND come from the germline V gene (reference sequence). CDR3 in amino acids: CASSNRAAGGTDTQYF. CDR3 nucleotides: TGTGCCAGTAGTAACCGGGCCGCAGGGGGCACAGATACGCAGTATTTT.

The V call is TRBV5-6, the J call TRBJ1-3; no clear D gene. With 5 bases removed from V and 9 bases from J, the gap between germline ends came to 15 bases. The germline gives CDR1 SGHDT, CDR2 YYEEEE. The CDR3 runs 13 residues. The CDR3 sequence is CASRAAVEGTIYF. The CDR3 DNA sequence: TGTGCCAGCAGGGCGGCTGTCGAGGGCACCATATATTTT.

V is TRBV19 and J is TRBJ1-6, with 7 positions matching TRBD1. Germline loops: CDR1 LNHDA, CDR2 SQIVND (reference sequence). This CDR3 spans 15 amino acids. The J segment lost 7 bases and the V segment lost 6 bases, leaving 9 bases of the junction unmatched. The CDR3 region has the DNA TGTGCCAGTAGGTGGGTTGGGACAGTGAATTCACCCCTCCACTTT. It specifies CASRWVGTVNSPLHF. The full variable domain, completed using reference TRBV19 and TRBJ1-6, is DGGITQSPKYLFRKEGQNVTLSCEQNLNHDAMYWYRQDPGQGLRLIYYSQIVNDFQKGDIAEGYSVSREKKESFPLTVTSAQKNPTAFYLCASRWVGTVNSPLHFGNGTRLTVT.

The chain uses TRBV29-1 and TRBJ2-2, with TRBD1 matching over 9 bases. Germline loops: CDR1 SQVTM, CDR2 ANQGSEA. Trimming at V came to 7 bases and at J to 1 base, leaving 4 bases not matched to a gene. This CDR3 region has 14 residues. The CDR3 bases are TGCAGCGCGAAGGGACAGGGGAACACCGGGGAGCTGTTTTTT. This translates into CSAKGQGNTGELFF.

The sample holds one count of this clone. The J gene is TRBJ2-7, the V gene TRBV28; TRBD2 matches at 9 bases. The CDR3 extends over 13 amino acids. The germline gives CDR1 MDHEN, CDR2 SYDVKM. The V and J ends lost 11 bases and 7 bases, in that order; junction bases with no gene match: 12. In nucleotides, the CDR3 is TGTGCCTGCACTGGCGGGAGGGCGGGGGAGCAGTACTTC. Its translation is CACTGGRAGEQYF.

The genes are TRBV7-9 and TRBJ1-5, with D tentatively TRBD1 (5 bases). The ends were cut back, 0 bases at V and 7 bases at J, with 16 bases in the middle. The CDR3 has 16 amino acids. Germline V CDR1 and CDR2: SEHNR, FQNEAQ (reference sequence). As DNA, the CDR3 is TGTGCCAGCAGCTTAGCGGTGGGGCCGTGGATGCAGCCCCAGCATTTT. Protein product: CASSLAVGPWMQPQHF.

This chain joins TRBV6-5 and TRBJ2-3, with 8 bases that match TRBD1. The CDR3 loop spans 13 amino acids. The V and J ends lost 5 bases and 6 bases, in that order; junction bases with no gene match: 4. Germline V gives CDR1 MNHEY, CDR2 SVGAGI. The CDR3 DNA is TGTGCCAGCAGTATGGGACAGGAGGATACGCAGTATTTT. Protein sequence: CASSMGQEDTQYF.

The chain carries TRBV11-1 and TRBJ1-2; D ambiguous. Looked up from germline, CDR1 is SGHAT and CDR2 is FQDESV (reference sequence). Trimming stripped 5 bases from V and 4 bases from J, with 5 bases between. The CDR3 runs to 11 residues. The CDR3 region is CASSAGYGYTF. The CDR3, as DNA: TGTGCCAGCAGCGCGGGCTATGGCTACACCTTC.

The chain has TRBV30 and TRBJ1-2; possible D gene TRBD1, 6 bases. In germline, CDR1 is GTSNPN, CDR2 SVGIG (reference sequence). This CDR3 is built from 13 residues. Trimming removed 0 bases from V and 8 bases from J, with 13 bases in between. The CDR3 reads CAWSVPGARGYTF. The DNA for the CDR3 is TGTGCCTGGAGTGTACCAGGGGCCCGGGGCTACACCTTC.

This clone showed up just a few times. CDR3 in DNA: TGCGCCAGCAGCTTGGGTCGGCAGGGTATCACTGAAGCTTTCTTT. Translated, it gives CASSLGRQGITEAFF. The gene calls are TRBV5-1 and TRBJ1-1; the D gene is possibly TRBD1 (5 bases). The V end was cut by 0 bases, the J end by 4 bases, with 13 bases between. Per germline, CDR1 SGHRS and CDR2 YFSETQ. This CDR3 has 15 residues. Full variable domain (outside the CDR3, taken from reference TRBV5-1 and TRBJ1-1): KAGVTQTPRYLIKTRGQQVTLSCSPISGHRSVSWYQQTPGQGLQFLFEYFSETQRNKGNFPGRFSGRQFSNSRSEMNVSTLELGDSALYLCASSLGRQGITEAFFGQGTRLTVV.

The V gene is TRBV5-1, the J gene TRBJ2-3; maybe TRBD2 (5 bases). The CDR3 length is 13 residues. Germline CDR1 SGHRS, CDR2 YFSETQ. Trimming shortened V by 4 bases and J by 2 bases, and 8 bases separated the two germline ends. CDR3 region: CASSAGLTDTQYF. The CDR3 nucleotides read TGCGCCAGCAGCGCGGGCCTCACAGATACGCAGTATTTT.

This chain connects TRBV6-5 to TRBJ1-6; 8 bases map to TRBD1. Germline trimming cut 6 bases from V and 13 bases from J; bases unmatched to any gene: 14. The CDR3 is made up of 15 amino acids. Per the germline V gene, CDR1 is MNHEY and CDR2 is SVGAGI. The CDR3 DNA follows: TGTGCCAGCAGGCCAACGGACAGGGTCGGGACTCCCCTCCACTTT. Its translation: CASRPTDRVGTPLHF.

Concerning this clone: The identical CDR3 is also encoded by other nucleotide sequences in the sample. This chain links TRBV7-9 with TRBJ1-2; unclear D gene. The CDR3 is 11 residues long. Looked up from germline, CDR1 is SEHNR and CDR2 is FQNEAQ (reference sequence). Trimming cost V 7 bases and J 8 bases, with 11 bases left between them. The CDR3 sequence is CASTRGGGYTF. The CDR3 region has the DNA TGTGCCAGCACCCGGGGAGGAGGCTACACCTTC.

The rearrangement uses TRBV28 and TRBJ1-5; 7 nucleotides align to TRBD1. The CDR3 has 15 residues. The junction had 10 bases not matched to a gene; V was cut back by 4 bases and J by 7 bases. Germline V CDR1 and CDR2: MDHEN, SYDVKM. The DNA of the CDR3 is TGTGCCAGCAGTTCCGGACAGGCCCAGTCCCAGCCCCAGCATTTT. Protein: CASSSGQAQSQPQHF. The full variable domain, rest sourced from reference TRBV28 and TRBJ1-5, is DVKVTQSSRYLVKRTGEKVFLECVQDMDHENMFWYRQDPGLGLRLIYFSYDVKMKEKGDIPEGYSVSREKKERFSLILESASTNQTSMYLCASSSGQAQSQPQHFGDGTRLSIL.